What follows are 16 T cell receptor beta chains derived from one specimen sequenced in a study of T-cell memory formation after mild COVID-19. Using its own MiXCR run on the 5' RACE reads, TCRdb lists one record per CDR3 protein. The table includes about 610,000 distinct CDR3 sequences, roughly 17% detected once. The sequenced sample consisted of PBMCs or a T cell subset sorted from them (not recorded which). The origin of the receptors is an adult woman who had mild COVID-19 (a few samples of this study predate the infection). Cell type and time point are not known.

Only a few counts were recorded for this clonotype. The gene calls are TRBV6-5 and TRBJ1-5; 8 positions agree with TRBD1. There are 16 residues in the CDR3. V shed 0 bases, J shed 6 bases, and the junction held 7 bases outside the gene matches. Germline V gene lookup returns CDR1 MNHEY and CDR2 SVGAGI. The CDR3, as DNA: TGTGCCAGCAGTTACTCGAATGACAGGGGCGGTCAGCCCCAGCATTTT. Residues: CASSYSNDRGGQPQHF.

This clonotype has just a few counts. The V and J genes are TRBV20-1 and TRBJ2-7, with 9 bases aligning to TRBD1. This CDR3 is 14 amino acids long. V trimming: 3 bases; J trimming: 7 bases; junction bases outside the gene matches: 10. Per germline, CDR1 DFQATT and CDR2 SNEGSKA (reference sequence). In DNA, the CDR3 is TGCAGTGCTAGGGGGGGACAGGGAGGATCGGAGCAGTACTTC. Translating it yields CSARGGQGGSEQYF.

The rearrangement uses TRBV5-1 and TRBJ2-2, with D unresolved. CDR3 length: 12 amino acids. V gave up 0 bases and J gave up 9 bases, with 6 bases separating them. In germline, CDR1 is SGHRS, CDR2 YFSETQ. For the CDR3, the DNA is TGCGCCAGCAGCTTGGGGAACAGGGAGCTGTTTTTT. Translating gives CASSLGNRELFF.

In its sample, this clonotype was seen a few times. The chain uses TRBV20-1 and TRBJ2-7, with a possible D match to TRBD2 (5 bases). The CDR3 has 13 amino acids. CDR1 is DFQATT, CDR2 SNEGSKA, per germline (reference sequence). Trimming stripped 0 bases from V and 2 bases from J, with 8 bases between. CDR3 protein: CSARDAGAYEQYF. CDR3 nucleotides: TGCAGTGCTAGAGACGCGGGTGCCTACGAGCAGTACTTC.

The table lists this clonotype with a few counts. CDR3 region: CAINGQVNQPQHF. The CDR3 coding sequence is TGTGCCATCAACGGACAGGTAAATCAGCCCCAGCATTTT. The chain carries TRBV10-3 and TRBJ1-5, with 7 positions matching TRBD1. The V gene's germline CDR1 is ENHRY and CDR2 SYGVKD. With V trimmed by 7 bases and J by 4 bases, 4 bases remained unmatched. The CDR3 totals 13 residues.

Of note for this clonotype: The junction does not match germline at one end; this may be a read error. V usage is TRBV6-5 and J usage is TRBJ1-4; 7 bases are shared with TRBD1. The CDR3 contains 15 residues. CDR1 is MNHEY and CDR2 is SVGAGI in the germline V gene. The CDR3 nucleotides are TGTGCCAGCAGCCGGGACAGAGCAACTAATGAAAAACCGTTTTTT. Encoded protein: CASSRDRATNEKPFF.

The rearrangement links TRBV7-9 to TRBJ2-7, with D possibly being TRBD2 (5 bases). The CDR3 loop spans 14 amino acids. The germline gives CDR1 SEHNR, CDR2 FQNEAQ (reference sequence). V shed 4 bases and J shed 3 bases, with 13 bases lying between them. CDR3 sequence: CASSSRGDDYEQYF. The DNA of the CDR3 is TGTGCCAGCAGCTCCCGGGGAGACGACTACGAGCAGTACTTC.

A few counts support this clonotype. This sequence joins TRBV5-1 and TRBJ1-5; 7 nucleotides line up with TRBD1. CDR1 is SGHRS, CDR2 YFSETQ, per germline. J was trimmed by 9 bases and V by 2 bases; bases with no gene match: 2. The CDR3 is 12 residues long. The CDR3 reads CASSFSGGPQHF. CDR3 nucleotide sequence: TGCGCCAGCAGCTTTTCAGGGGGGCCCCAGCATTTT.

This clonotype was seen only a few times. V and J are TRBV6-5 and TRBJ2-1, with D maybe TRBD2 (6 bases). V lost 6 bases and J lost 3, with 18 bases in between. Germline V gene sequence: CDR1 MNHEY, CDR2 SVGAGI. The CDR3 runs 16 residues. The CDR3 loop is CASSRMQGGLYNEQFF. The DNA for the CDR3 is TGTGCCAGCAGCCGAATGCAGGGAGGTCTCTACAATGAGCAGTTCTTC.

This clonotype came up a few times. The CDR3 loop is CASSLGAWEKRTTDTQYF. CDR3 DNA: TGCGCCAGCAGCTTGGGGGCGTGGGAAAAGCGGACCACAGATACGCAGTATTTT. The rearrangement uses TRBV5-1 and TRBJ2-3; tentatively, D is TRBD2 (5 bases). Trimming pared 0 bases from V and 2 bases from J, leaving 19 bases between. Germline V gene data show CDR1 as SGHRS and CDR2 as YFSETQ. The CDR3 length is 18 residues.

This clonotype was picked up one time. CDR3 bases: TGCAGTGCTAGAGATCTTAGCATCACCAGGGAAGGTCACTATGGCTACACCTTC. It encodes CSARDLSITREGHYGYTF. The gene calls are TRBV20-1 and TRBJ1-2, with a weak D call TRBD1 (5 bases). The CDR3 has 18 residues. V shed 0 bases and J shed 3 bases, with 23 bases lying between them. Looked up from germline, CDR1 is DFQATT and CDR2 is SNEGSKA (reference sequence).

This clonotype was picked up a small number of times. V and J are TRBV27 and TRBJ2-3, with 7 bases aligning to TRBD1. Germline V gene data show CDR1 as MNHEY and CDR2 as SMNVEV (reference sequence). The ends lost 3 bases at V and 2 bases at J; junction bases unmatched: 5. The CDR3 length is 15 residues. The CDR3 region has the DNA TGTGCCAGCAGTTTTCAGGGGGACGCCACAGATACGCAGTATTTT. Translated: CASSFQGDATDTQYF.

This clonotype was observed a few times. This sequence joins TRBV3-1 and TRBJ1-1; the match to TRBD1 covers 8 bases. With 4 bases clipped from V and 3 bases from J, the junction kept 10 bases outside the gene matches. Per the germline V gene, CDR1 is LGHDT and CDR2 is YNNKEL (reference sequence). This CDR3 spans 16 amino acids. CDR3 nucleotides: TGTGCCAGCAGCCCCCGGGCAGGGGGCCTTTACACTGAAGCTTTCTTT. Residues: CASSPRAGGLYTEAFF.

The DNA for the CDR3 is TGTGCCATCAGTGCCTCCCTAACAGGGGCCGCCGACTATGGCTACACCTTC. It codes for CAISASLTGAADYGYTF. The V and J genes are TRBV10-3 and TRBJ1-2; TRBD1 agrees at 7 bases. CDR1 is ENHRY and CDR2 is SYGVKD in the germline V gene. The CDR3 spans 17 residues. The V gene end was trimmed by 4 bases and the J gene end by 3 bases; junction bases not matched to a gene: 14.

The gene calls are TRBV30 and TRBJ2-7; D is perhaps TRBD1 (6 bases). The V and J ends lost 7 bases and 5 bases respectively, with 12 bases between them. The CDR3 sequence is 11 residues long. Germline-derived CDR1 and CDR2 are GTSNPN and SVGIG (reference sequence). The CDR3 sequence is CASNTGNEQYF. The DNA of the CDR3 is TGTGCCTCCAATACAGGGAACGAGCAGTACTTC.

This clonotype was counted ten times or more. The V call is TRBV12-3 or TRBV12-4, the J call TRBJ1-1; D is unresolved. Trimming cost V 8 bases and J 8 bases, with 15 bases left between them. This CDR3 has 12 residues. The CDR3 is CASSRRRPEAFF. The CDR3 nucleotides are TGTGCCAGCTCTAGGCGACGGCCCGAAGCTTTCTTT.